Here is one T cell receptor (beta chain) with its context. Germline V CDR1 and CDR2: GTSNPN, SVGIG (reference sequence). The CDR3 is made up of 14 amino acids. V was pared by 1 base and J by 5 bases, with 12 bases between. Cells sorted as Tregs were CD4+, CD25+ and CD127-/low. Each CDR3 protein gets one entry after TCRdb re-called the 5' RACE reads with MiXCR. The repertoire has more than 55,000 distinct CDR3 sequences, around 21% of them found once; the top ten carry 3.2%. The gene calls are TRBV30 and TRBJ2-1; TRBD2 might be the D (5 bases). This receptor was obtained from a female donor with breast cancer. Sequencing input: tumor-infiltrating Tregs sorted from the breast tumor. In DNA form, the CDR3 reads TGTGCCTGGAGTGGCTTAGCGAGACACAATGAGCAGTTCTTC. This encodes CAWSGLARHNEQFF. The whole variable domain, filled in from reference TRBV30 and TRBJ2-1, reads SQTIHQWPATLVQPVGSPLSLECTVEGTSNPNLYWYRQAAGRGLQLLFYSVGIGQISSEVPQNLSASRPQDRQFILSSKKLLLSDSGFYLCAWSGLARHNEQFFGPGTRLTVL.